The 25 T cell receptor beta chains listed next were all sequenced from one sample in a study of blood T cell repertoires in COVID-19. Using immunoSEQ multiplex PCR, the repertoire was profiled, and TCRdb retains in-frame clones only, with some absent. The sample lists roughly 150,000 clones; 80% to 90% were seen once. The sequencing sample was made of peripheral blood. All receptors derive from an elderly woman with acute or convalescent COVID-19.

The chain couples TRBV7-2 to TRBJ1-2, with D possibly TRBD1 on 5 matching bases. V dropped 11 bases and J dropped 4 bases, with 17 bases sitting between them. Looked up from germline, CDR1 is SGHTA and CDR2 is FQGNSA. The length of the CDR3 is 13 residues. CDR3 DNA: TGTGCCGGAAGTAGGGGACTTTTCTATGGCTACACCTTC. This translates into CAGSRGLFYGYTF.

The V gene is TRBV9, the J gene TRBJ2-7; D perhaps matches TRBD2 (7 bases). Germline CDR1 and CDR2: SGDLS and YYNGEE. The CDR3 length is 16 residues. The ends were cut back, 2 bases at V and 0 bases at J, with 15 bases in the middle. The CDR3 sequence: CASSVGGGVSSYEQYF. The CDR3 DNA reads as TGTGCCAGCAGCGTCGGAGGGGGGGTGAGCTCCTACGAGCAGTACTTC.

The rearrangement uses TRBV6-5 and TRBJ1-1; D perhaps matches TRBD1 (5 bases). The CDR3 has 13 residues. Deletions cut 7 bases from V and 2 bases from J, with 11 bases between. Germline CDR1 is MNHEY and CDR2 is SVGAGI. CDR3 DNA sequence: TGTGCCAGCACCCGTAGGGGAAACACTGAAGCTTTCTTT. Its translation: CASTRRGNTEAFF.

The CDR3: CASSLGREPGNTIYF. In nucleotides, the CDR3 is TGTGCCAGCAGCTTAGGGAGGGAACCTGGAAACACCATATATTTT. The V call is TRBV7-8, the J call TRBJ1-3; D call uncertain. Trimming shortened V by 1 base and J by 2 bases, and 9 bases separated the two germline ends. This CDR3 is built from 15 residues. Germline assignment: CDR1 SGHVS and CDR2 FQNEAQ.

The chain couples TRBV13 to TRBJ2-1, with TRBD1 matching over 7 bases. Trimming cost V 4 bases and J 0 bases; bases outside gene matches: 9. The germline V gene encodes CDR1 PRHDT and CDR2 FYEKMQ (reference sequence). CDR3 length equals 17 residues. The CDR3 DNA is TGTGCCAGCAGCTCAATACAGGGGACGAGCTCCTACAATGAGCAGTTCTTC. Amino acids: CASSSIQGTSSYNEQFF.

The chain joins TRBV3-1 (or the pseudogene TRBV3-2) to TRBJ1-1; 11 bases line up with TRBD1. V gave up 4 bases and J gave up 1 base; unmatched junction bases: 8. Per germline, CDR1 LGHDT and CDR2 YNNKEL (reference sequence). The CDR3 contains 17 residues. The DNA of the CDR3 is TGTGCCAGCAGCCTAGGACAGGGGGCCGGTGGGAACACTGAAGCTTTCTTT. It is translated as CASSLGQGAGGNTEAFF.

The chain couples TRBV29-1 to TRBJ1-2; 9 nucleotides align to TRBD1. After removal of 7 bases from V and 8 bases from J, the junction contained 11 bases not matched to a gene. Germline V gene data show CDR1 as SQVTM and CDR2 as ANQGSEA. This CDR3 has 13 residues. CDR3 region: CSARDRDLSGYTF. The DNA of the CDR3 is TGCAGCGCTAGGGACAGGGACCTCTCCGGCTACACCTTC.

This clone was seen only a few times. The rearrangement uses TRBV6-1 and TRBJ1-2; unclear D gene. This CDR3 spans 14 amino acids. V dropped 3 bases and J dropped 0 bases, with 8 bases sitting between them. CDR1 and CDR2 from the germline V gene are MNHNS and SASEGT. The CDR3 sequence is CASSEVIANYGYTF. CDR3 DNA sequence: TGTGCCAGCAGTGAGGTCATAGCTAACTATGGCTACACCTTC.

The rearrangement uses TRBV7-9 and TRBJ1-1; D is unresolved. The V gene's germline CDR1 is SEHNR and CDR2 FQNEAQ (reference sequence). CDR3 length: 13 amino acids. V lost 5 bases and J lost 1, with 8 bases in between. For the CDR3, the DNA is TGTGCCAGCAGCAATCGACAGAACACTGAAGCTTTCTTT. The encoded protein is CASSNRQNTEAFF.

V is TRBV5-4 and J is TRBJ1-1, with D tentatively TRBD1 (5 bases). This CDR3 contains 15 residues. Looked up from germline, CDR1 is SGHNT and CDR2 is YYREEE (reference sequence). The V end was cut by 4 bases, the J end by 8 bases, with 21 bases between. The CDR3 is CASSQGGATPSEAFF. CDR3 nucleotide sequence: TGTGCCAGCAGCCAGGGTGGCGCGACTCCTTCCGAAGCTTTCTTT.

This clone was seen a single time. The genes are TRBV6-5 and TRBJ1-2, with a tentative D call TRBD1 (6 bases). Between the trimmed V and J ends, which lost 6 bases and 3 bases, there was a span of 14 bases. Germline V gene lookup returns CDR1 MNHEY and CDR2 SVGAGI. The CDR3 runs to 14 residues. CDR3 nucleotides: TGTGCCAGCAGCCGAACAGGGCAGGACTATGGCTACACCTTC. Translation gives CASSRTGQDYGYTF.

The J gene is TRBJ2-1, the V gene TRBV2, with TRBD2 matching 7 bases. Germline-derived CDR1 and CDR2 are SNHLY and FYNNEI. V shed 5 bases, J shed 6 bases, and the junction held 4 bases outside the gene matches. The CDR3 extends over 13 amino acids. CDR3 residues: CASSWGGGNEQFF. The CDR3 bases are TGTGCCAGCAGTTGGGGCGGGGGCAATGAGCAGTTCTTC.

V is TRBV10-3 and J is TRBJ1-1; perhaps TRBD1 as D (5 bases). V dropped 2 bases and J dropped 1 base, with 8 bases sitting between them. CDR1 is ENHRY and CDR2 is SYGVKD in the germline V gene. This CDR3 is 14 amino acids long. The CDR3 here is CAISETGANTEAFF. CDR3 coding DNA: TGTGCCATCAGTGAGACAGGAGCGAACACTGAAGCTTTCTTT.

The CDR3: CASSGGQARLRGYTF. The CDR3 DNA reads as TGTGCCAGTAGTGGGGGACAGGCACGTCTTCGGGGCTACACCTTC. This rearrangement joins TRBV19 to TRBJ1-2, with TRBD1 identical over 8 bases. V was clipped by 5 bases and J by 8 bases; unmatched bases: 13. The germline CDR1 and CDR2 sequences are LNHDA and SQIVND (reference sequence). This CDR3 has 15 residues.

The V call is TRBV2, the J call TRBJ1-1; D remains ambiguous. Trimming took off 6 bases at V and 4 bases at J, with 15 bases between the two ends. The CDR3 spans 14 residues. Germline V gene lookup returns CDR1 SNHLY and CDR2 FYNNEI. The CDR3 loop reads CASSPRLATTEAFF. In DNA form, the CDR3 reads TGTGCCAGCAGCCCACGCCTAGCTACCACTGAAGCTTTCTTT.

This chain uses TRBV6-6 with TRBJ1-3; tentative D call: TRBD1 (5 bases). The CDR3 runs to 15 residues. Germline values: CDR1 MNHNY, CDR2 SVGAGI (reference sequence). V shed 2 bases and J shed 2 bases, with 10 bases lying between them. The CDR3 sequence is CASSYAAGTGNTIYF. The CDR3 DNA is TGTGCCAGCAGTTACGCGGCAGGGACTGGAAACACCATATATTTT.

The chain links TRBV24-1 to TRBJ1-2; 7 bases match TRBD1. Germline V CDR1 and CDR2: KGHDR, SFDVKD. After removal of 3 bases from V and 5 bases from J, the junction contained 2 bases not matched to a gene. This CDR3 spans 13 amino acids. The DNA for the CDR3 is TGTGCCACCAGTGATGGGACAGCATATGGCTACACCTTC. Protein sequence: CATSDGTAYGYTF.

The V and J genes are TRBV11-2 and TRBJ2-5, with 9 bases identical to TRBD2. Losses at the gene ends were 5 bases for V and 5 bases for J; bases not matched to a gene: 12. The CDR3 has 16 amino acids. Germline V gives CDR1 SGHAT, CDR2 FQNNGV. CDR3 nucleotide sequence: TGTGCCAGCAGCACCGGGACTAGCCCTGGGGATGAGACCCAGTACTTC. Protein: CASSTGTSPGDETQYF.

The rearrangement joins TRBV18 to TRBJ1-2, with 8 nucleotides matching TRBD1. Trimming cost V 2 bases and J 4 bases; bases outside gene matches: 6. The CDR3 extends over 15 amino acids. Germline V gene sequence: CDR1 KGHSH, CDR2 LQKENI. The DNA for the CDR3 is TGTGCCAGCTCACCAGGGACAGGAGAGACCTATGGCTACACCTTC. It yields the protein CASSPGTGETYGYTF.

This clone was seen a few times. The CDR3 is CASSLQSLRMEAFF. Written as DNA, the CDR3 is TGTGCCAGCTCACTACAATCCTTAAGAATGGAAGCTTTCTTT. The V gene is TRBV18, the J gene TRBJ1-1; D is uncertain. The V gene lost 4 bases and the J gene lost 8 bases, with 17 bases spanning the gap. The V gene's germline CDR1 is KGHSH and CDR2 LQKENI. The CDR3 length is 14 residues.

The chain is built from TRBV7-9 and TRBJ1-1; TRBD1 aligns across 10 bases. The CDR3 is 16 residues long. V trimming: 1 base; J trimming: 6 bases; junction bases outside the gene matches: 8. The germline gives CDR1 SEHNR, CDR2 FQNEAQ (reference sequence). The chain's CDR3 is CASSLGHGQGEPEAFF. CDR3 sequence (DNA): TGTGCCAGCAGCTTAGGACACGGACAGGGGGAGCCTGAAGCTTTCTTT.

CDR3 coding DNA: TGTGCCAGCAGCTTTGGACAGAACTATGGCTACACCTTC. As protein: CASSFGQNYGYTF. This chain joins TRBV7-9 and TRBJ1-2; maybe TRBD1 (6 bases). Trimming stripped 3 bases from V and 2 bases from J, with 7 bases between. Germline V lookup: CDR1 SEHNR, CDR2 FQNEAQ (reference sequence). This CDR3 comprises 13 residues.

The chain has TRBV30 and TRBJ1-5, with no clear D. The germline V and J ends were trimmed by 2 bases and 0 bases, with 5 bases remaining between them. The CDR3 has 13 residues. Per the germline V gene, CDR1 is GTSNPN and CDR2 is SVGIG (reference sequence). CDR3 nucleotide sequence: TGTGCCTGGAGTCCTAATAGCAATCAGCCCCAGCATTTT. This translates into CAWSPNSNQPQHF.

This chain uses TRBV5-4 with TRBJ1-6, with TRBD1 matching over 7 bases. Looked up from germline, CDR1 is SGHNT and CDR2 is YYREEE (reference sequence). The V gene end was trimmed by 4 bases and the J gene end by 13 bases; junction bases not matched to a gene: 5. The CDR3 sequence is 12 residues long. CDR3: CASSGDRKPLHF. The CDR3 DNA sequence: TGTGCCAGCAGCGGGGACAGAAAGCCCCTCCACTTT.

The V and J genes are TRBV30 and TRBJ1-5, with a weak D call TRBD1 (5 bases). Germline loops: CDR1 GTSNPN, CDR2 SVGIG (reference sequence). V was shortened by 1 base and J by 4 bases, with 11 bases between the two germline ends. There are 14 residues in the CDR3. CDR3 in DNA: TGTGCCTGGAGTGCCACGACAGCAAATCAGCCCCAGCATTTT. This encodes CAWSATTANQPQHF. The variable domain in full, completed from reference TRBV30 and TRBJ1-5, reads SQTIHQWPATLVQPVGSPLSLECTVEGTSNPNLYWYRQAAGRGLQLLFYSVGIGQISSEVPQNLSASRPQDRQFILSSKKLLLSDSGFYLCAWSATTANQPQHFGDGTRLSIL.